These 2 T cell receptor beta chains came from one sample sequenced in a study. From the 5' RACE reads, TCRdb called clonotypes with MiXCR, one entry per CDR3 protein. The sample gives 35,000 to 50,000 distinct CDR3 sequences, about 30% of which show up once; 4% to 5% is in the top ten. The sample consisted of tumor-infiltrating memory CD4+ T cells sorted from the breast tumor. Stated subset: memory CD4+ T cells, CD4+CD45RO+CD25-. These receptors all stem from a female donor with breast cancer.

V gene TRBV5-1 combines with J gene TRBJ2-6; D may be TRBD2 (5 bases). The V and J ends lost 0 bases and 2 bases respectively, with 6 bases between them. Per the germline V gene, CDR1 is SGHRS and CDR2 is YFSETQ. The CDR3 is 15 residues long. CDR3 sequence (DNA): TGCGCCAGCAGCTTGGGGAGGCCTGGGGCCAACGTCCTGACTTTC. Amino acid sequence: CASSLGRPGANVLTF.

A remark on this clonotype: Given a much more abundant clone one base away, this may be a read error. The chain uses TRBV20-1 and TRBJ1-5; D call uncertain. Germline V lookup: CDR1 DFQATT, CDR2 SNEGSKA (reference sequence). This CDR3 is built from 14 residues. CDR3 amino acids: CGAEREPINQPQHF. In nucleotides, the CDR3 is TGCGGTGCTGAGAGGGAGCCGATTAATCAGCCCCAGCATTTT.